The T cell receptor beta chain under discussion was sequenced for a study of T cells in Graves' hyperthyroidism and ophthalmopathy. Study information: Peripheral blood was secured at the point of initial diagnosis, before any treatment.

Out of approximately 10 ml of fresh peripheral blood came the PBMCs. V lost 0 bases to trimming and J lost 3 bases, with 9 bases between them. The CDR3 covers 15 residues. Per germline, CDR1 GTSNPN and CDR2 SVGIG (reference sequence). There are many counts of this clonotype. Its antigen is undetermined. What was amplified from RNA transcripts were TCR beta CDR3 regions. An initial round of RT-PCR targeting the TCR CDR3 relied on the HTBI primer set. TCRdb fed the multiplex PCR reads into MiXCR, producing one record per CDR3 protein. The sample carries 600,000 to 700,000 distinct CDR3 sequences, over 12% recorded once. The study, taken as a whole, reports: Most thyroid-expanded clonotypes above 0.001 were also found in blood.

The sequence derives from a woman in her 40s with Graves' ophthalmopathy. Specimen: blood. The V call is TRBV30, the J call TRBJ1-6; no reliable D call. The CDR3 DNA reads as TGTGCCTGGAGTGTCTGGGCAAGCTATAATTCACCCCTCCACTTT. Protein: CAWSVWASYNSPLHF.